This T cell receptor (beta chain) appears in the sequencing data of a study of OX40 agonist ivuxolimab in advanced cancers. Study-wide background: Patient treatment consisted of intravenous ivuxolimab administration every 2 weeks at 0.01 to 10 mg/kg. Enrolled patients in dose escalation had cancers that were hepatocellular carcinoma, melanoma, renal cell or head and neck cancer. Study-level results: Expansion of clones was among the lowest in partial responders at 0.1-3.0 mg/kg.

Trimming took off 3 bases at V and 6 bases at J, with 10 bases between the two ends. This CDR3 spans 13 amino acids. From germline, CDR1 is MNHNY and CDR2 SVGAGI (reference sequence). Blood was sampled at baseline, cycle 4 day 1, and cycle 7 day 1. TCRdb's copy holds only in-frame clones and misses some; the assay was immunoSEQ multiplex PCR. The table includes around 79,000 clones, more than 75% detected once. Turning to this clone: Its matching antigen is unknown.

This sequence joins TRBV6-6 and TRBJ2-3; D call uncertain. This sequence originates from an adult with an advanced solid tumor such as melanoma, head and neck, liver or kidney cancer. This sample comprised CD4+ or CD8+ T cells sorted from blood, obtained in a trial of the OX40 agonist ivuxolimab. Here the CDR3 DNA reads TGTGCCAGCAGTTATGCCCAAGTGGATACGCAGTATTTT. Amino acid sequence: CASSYAQVDTQYF.